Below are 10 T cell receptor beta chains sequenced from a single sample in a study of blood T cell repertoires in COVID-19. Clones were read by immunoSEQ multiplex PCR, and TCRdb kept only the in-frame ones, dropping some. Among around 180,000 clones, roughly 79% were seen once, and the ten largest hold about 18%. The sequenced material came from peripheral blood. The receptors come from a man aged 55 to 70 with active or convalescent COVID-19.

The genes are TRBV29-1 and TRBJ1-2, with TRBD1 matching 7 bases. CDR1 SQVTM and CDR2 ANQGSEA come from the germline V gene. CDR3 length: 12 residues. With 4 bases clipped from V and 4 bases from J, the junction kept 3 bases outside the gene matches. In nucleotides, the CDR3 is TGCAGCGTTGTTGGACAGGCCTATGGCTACACCTTC. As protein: CSVVGQAYGYTF.

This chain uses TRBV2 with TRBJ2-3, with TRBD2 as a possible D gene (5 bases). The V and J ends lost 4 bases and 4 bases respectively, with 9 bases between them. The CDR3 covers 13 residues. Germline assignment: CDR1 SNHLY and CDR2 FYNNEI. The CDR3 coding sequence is TGTGCCAGCAGTGGGAGAGGGCCAGATACGCAGTATTTT. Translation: CASSGRGPDTQYF.

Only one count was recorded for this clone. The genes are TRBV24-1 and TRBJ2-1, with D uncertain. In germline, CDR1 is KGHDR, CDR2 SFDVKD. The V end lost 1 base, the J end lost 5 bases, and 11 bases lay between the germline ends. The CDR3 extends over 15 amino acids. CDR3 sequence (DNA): TGTGCCACCAGTGATTTCCTAGTCGGTAACAATGAGCAGTTCTTC. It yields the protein CATSDFLVGNNEQFF.

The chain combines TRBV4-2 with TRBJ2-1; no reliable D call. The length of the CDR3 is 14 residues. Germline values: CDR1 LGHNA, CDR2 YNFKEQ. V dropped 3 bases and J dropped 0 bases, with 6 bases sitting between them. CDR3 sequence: CASSQSSSYNEQFF. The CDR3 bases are TGTGCCAGCAGCCAGTCTAGCTCCTACAATGAGCAGTTCTTC.

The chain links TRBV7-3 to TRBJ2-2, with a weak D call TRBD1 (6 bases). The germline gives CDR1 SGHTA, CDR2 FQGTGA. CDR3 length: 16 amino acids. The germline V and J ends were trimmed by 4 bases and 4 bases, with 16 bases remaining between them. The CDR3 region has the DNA TGTGCCAGCAGCTATTCCACAGGGACCAGCACCGGGGAGCTGTTTTTT. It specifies CASSYSTGTSTGELFF.

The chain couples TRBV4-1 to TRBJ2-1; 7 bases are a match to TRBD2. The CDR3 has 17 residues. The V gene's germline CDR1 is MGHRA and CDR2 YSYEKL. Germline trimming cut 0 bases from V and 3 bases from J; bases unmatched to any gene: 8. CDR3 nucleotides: TGCGCCAGCAGCCAAGATTCTTCTAGCGGTTTCTACAATGAGCAGTTCTTC. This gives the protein CASSQDSSSGFYNEQFF.

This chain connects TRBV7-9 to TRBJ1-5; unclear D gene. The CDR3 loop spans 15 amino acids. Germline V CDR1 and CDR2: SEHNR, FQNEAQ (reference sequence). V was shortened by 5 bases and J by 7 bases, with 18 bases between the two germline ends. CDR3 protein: CASSPYGRGDQPQHF. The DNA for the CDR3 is TGTGCCAGCAGCCCCTATGGCCGGGGAGACCAGCCCCAGCATTTT.

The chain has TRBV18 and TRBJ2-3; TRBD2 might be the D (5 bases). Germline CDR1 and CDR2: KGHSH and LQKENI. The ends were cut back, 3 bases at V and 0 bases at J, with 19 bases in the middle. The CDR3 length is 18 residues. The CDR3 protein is CASSPLPTLAESTDTQYF. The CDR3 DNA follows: TGTGCCAGCTCACCGCTACCGACTCTAGCTGAAAGCACAGATACGCAGTATTTT.

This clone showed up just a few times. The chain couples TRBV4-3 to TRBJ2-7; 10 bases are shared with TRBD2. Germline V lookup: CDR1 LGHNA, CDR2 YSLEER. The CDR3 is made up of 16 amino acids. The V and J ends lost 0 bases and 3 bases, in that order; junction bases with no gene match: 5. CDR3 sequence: CASSQDLRTSGYEQYF. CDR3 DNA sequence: TGCGCCAGCAGCCAAGATCTAAGGACTAGCGGCTACGAGCAGTACTTC.

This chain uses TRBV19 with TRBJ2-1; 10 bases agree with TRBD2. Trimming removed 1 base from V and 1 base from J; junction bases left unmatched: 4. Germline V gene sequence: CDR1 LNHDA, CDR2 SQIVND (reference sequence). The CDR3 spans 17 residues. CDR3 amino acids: CASSIVSGRASYNEQFF. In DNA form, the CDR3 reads TGTGCCAGTAGTATAGTAAGCGGGAGGGCGTCCTACAATGAGCAGTTCTTC.